Below are 5 T cell receptor beta chains sequenced from a single sample in a study of T cell responses to AZD1222 COVID-19 vaccine. TCRdb keeps only in-frame clones here, not all; method: immunoSEQ multiplex PCR. The sample has 120,000 or so clones, under 85% seen once. This specimen was peripheral blood, taken on day 0 of AZD1222 vaccination. The receptor source for this set is an adult in good health.

V and J are TRBV28 and TRBJ1-1, with D possibly TRBD1 on 5 matching bases. Trimming removed 3 bases at V and 8 bases at J, with 16 bases between. Germline CDR1 MDHEN, CDR2 SYDVKM. The CDR3 runs to 14 residues. In nucleotides, the CDR3 is TGTGCCAGCAGTTTCCTCACATGGGACGGGGAAGCTTTCTTT. Residues: CASSFLTWDGEAFF.

The chain joins TRBV15 to TRBJ1-5; a weak D match, TRBD1 (5 bases). Germline V gives CDR1 LNHNV, CDR2 YYDKDF (reference sequence). The CDR3 contains 15 residues. Trimming cost V 4 bases and J 0 bases, with 10 bases left between them. CDR3 sequence (DNA): TGTGCCACCAGCATCCGGGACGGTAGCAATCAGCCCCAGCATTTT. Translated: CATSIRDGSNQPQHF.

This clone was observed a handful of times. The CDR3 loop is CASSLGHLNTEAFF. The CDR3 coding sequence is TGTGCCAGCAGCTTAGGACACCTGAACACTGAAGCTTTCTTT. This rearrangement joins TRBV7-9 to TRBJ1-1; no clear D. The germline V and J ends were trimmed by 1 base and 0 bases, with 6 bases remaining between them. Germline V gene data show CDR1 as SEHNR and CDR2 as FQNEAQ (reference sequence). There are 14 residues in the CDR3.

The chain carries TRBV19 and TRBJ2-2; 16 positions agree with TRBD2. This CDR3 has 18 residues. The V gene's germline CDR1 is LNHDA and CDR2 SQIVND (reference sequence). V trimming: 6 bases; J trimming: 4 bases; junction bases outside the gene matches: 8. The CDR3 loop reads CASSVGTSGGASTGELFF. CDR3 DNA sequence: TGTGCCAGTAGCGTCGGGACTAGCGGGGGGGCGAGCACCGGGGAGCTGTTTTTT.

Turning to this clone: Other DNA sequences in the sample encode the same CDR3. The genes are TRBV27 and TRBJ2-7; D unclear. The CDR3 spans 12 residues. The V end lost 3 bases, the J end lost 0 bases, and 3 bases lay between the germline ends. CDR1 MNHEY and CDR2 SMNVEV come from the germline V gene (reference sequence). The DNA of the CDR3 is TGTGCCAGCAGTTTGAGCTCCTACGAGCAGTACTTC. Translating gives CASSLSSYEQYF.